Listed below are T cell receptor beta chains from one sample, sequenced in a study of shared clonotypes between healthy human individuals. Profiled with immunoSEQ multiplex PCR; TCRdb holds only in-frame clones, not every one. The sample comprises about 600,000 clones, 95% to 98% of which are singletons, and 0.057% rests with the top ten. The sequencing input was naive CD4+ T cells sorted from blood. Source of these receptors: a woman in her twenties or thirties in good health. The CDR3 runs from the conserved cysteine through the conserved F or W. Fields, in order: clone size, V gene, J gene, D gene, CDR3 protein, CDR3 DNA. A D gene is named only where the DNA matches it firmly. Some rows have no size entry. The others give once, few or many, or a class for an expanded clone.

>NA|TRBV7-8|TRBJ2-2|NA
CASSRGRDITGELFF
TGTGCCAGCAGCCGGGGAAGGGATATCACCGGGGAGCTGTTTTTT
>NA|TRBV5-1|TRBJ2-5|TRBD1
CASSLGQGAETQYF
TGCGCCAGCAGCCTCGGACAGGGAGCGGAGACCCAGTACTTC
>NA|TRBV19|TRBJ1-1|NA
CASSIGYRANTEAFF
TGTGCCAGTAGTATCGGTTACAGGGCGAACACTGAAGCTTTCTTT
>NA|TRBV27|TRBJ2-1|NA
CASRRGGTDNDEQFF
TGTGCCAGCAGGCGTGGAGGGACAGATAACGATGAGCAGTTCTTC
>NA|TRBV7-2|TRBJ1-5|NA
CASSLAPNQPQHF
TGTGCCAGCAGCCTCGCACCAAATCAGCCCCAGCATTTT
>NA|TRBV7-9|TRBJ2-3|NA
CASRSLALDTQYF
TGTGCCAGCAGGTCTCTAGCATTGGATACGCAGTATTTT
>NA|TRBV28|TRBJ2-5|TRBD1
CASSSRQGLKETQYF
TGTGCCAGCAGTTCAAGACAGGGCCTAAAAGAGACCCAGTACTTC
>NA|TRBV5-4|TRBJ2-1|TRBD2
CASSLVGIAGYNEQFF
TGTGCCAGCAGCTTGGTCGGGATAGCGGGTTACAATGAGCAGTTCTTC
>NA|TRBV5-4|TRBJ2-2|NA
CASSLGSGSYTGELFF
TGTGCCAGCAGCTTGGGGTCGGGGTCCTACACCGGGGAGCTGTTTTTT
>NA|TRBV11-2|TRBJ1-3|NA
CASSLVGTVSGNTIYF
TGTGCCAGCAGCTTAGTGGGTACAGTCTCTGGAAACACCATATATTTT
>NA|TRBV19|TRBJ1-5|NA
CASSGGVNQPQHF
TGTGCCTCGAGTGGCGGAGTCAATCAGCCCCAGCATTTT
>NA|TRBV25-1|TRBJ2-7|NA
CASSESILFSYEQYF
TGTGCCAGCAGTGAATCTATCCTCTTTTCCTACGAGCAGTACTTC
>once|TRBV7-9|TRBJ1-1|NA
CASSSTEANTEAFF
TGTGCCAGCAGCTCCACGGAGGCGAACACTGAAGCTTTCTTT
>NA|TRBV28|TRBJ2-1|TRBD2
CASSDSGRASYNEQFF
TGTGCCAGCAGTGATAGCGGGAGGGCATCCTACAATGAGCAGTTCTTC
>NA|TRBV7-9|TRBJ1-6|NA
CASSLEASNSPLHF
TGTGCCAGCAGCCTAGAGGCGAGTAATTCACCCCTCCACTTT
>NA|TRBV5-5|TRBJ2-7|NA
CASSRPTGSYEQYF
TGTGCCAGCAGCCGACCTACAGGGTCCTACGAGCAGTACTTC
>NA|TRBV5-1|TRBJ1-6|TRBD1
CASTGTDNSPLHF
TGCGCCAGCACCGGGACAGATAATTCACCCCTCCACTTT
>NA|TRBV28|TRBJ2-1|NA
CASKQGTSYNEQFF
TGTGCCAGCAAACAGGGTACGTCCTACAATGAGCAGTTCTTC
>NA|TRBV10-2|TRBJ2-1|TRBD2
CASRTSGSSNEQFF
TGCGCCAGCCGGACTAGCGGGAGCTCTAATGAGCAGTTCTTC
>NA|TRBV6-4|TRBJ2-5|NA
CASSDRSQTLGVETQYF
TGTGCCAGCAGTGATAGATCTCAGACCCTGGGAGTAGAGACCCAGTACTTC
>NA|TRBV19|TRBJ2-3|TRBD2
CASTPQFSGRDTQYF
TGTGCCAGTACACCTCAGTTTAGCGGGAGAGATACGCAGTATTTT
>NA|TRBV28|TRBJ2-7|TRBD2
CASSPGTSGTYEQYF
TGTGCCAGCAGCCCAGGGACTAGCGGGACCTACGAGCAGTACTTC
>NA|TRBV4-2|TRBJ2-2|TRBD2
CASSPRLAGTNTGELFF
TGTGCCAGCAGTCCAAGACTAGCGGGGACGAACACCGGGGAGCTGTTTTTT
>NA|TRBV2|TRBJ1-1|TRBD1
CASSMTGESNTEAFF
TGTGCCAGCAGTATGACAGGGGAGAGTAACACTGAAGCTTTCTTT
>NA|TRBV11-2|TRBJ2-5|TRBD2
CASSSRGSSGETQYF
TGTGCCAGCAGCTCCCGAGGTTCTAGCGGTGAGACCCAGTACTTC
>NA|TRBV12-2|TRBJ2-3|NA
CASRLWGPYQTSTDTQYF
TGTGCAAGTCGCTTATGGGGGCCTTACCAAACTAGCACAGATACGCAGTATTTT
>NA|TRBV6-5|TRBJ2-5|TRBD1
CASSYRGRETQYF
TGTGCCAGCAGTTACAGGGGGCGAGAGACCCAGTACTTC
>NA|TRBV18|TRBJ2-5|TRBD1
CASSLPTGKETQYF
TGTGCCAGCTCACTCCCGACAGGGAAAGAGACCCAGTACTTC
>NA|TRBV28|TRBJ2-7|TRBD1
CASRRTGGNEQYF
TGTGCCAGCAGGAGGACAGGGGGTAACGAGCAGTACTTC
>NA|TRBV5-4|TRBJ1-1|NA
CASSPGGGVRAREVEAFF
TGTGCCAGCAGCCCTGGTGGGGGAGTCAGAGCGCGGGAGGTTGAAGCTTTCTTT
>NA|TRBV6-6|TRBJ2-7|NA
CASGNTGYEQYF
TGTGCCAGCGGTAACACAGGCTACGAGCAGTACTTC
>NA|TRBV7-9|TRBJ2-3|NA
CASSLGGGGSGTDTQYF
TGTGCCAGCAGCTTAGGGGGTGGTGGTAGCGGCACAGATACGCAGTATTTT
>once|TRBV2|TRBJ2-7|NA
CASSALRTTYEQYF
TGTGCCAGCAGTGCCTTACGGACTACCTACGAGCAGTACTTC
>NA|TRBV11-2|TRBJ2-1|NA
CASSLGYQGFGEQFF
TGTGCCAGCAGCTTAGGTTACCAGGGATTTGGGGAGCAGTTCTTC
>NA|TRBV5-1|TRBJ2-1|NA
CASNAAGAKLGSYNEQFF
TGCGCCAGCAACGCCGCCGGGGCTAAGTTGGGCTCCTACAATGAGCAGTTCTTC
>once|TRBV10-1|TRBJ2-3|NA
CASSEQGYSTDTQYF
TGCGCCAGCAGTGAGCAGGGGTATAGCACAGATACGCAGTATTTT
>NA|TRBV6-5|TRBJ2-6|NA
CASVSSGANVLTF
TGTGCCAGCGTGAGCTCTGGGGCCAACGTCCTGACTTTC
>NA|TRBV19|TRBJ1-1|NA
CASSIDPGHPALMNTEAFF
TGTGCCAGTAGTATAGACCCGGGACATCCTGCCCTCATGAACACTGAAGCTTTCTTT
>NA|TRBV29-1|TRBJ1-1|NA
CSVVFSRGVGANTEAFF
TGCAGCGTTGTCTTTTCGCGGGGGGTAGGGGCGAACACTGAAGCTTTCTTT
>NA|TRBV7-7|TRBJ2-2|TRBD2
CASSLETSGRANTGELFF
TGTGCCAGCAGCTTAGAGACTAGCGGGAGGGCGAACACCGGGGAGCTGTTTTTT
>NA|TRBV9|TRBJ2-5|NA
CASSARTTLEETQYF
TGTGCCAGCAGCGCCCGGACCACCTTGGAGGAGACCCAGTACTTC
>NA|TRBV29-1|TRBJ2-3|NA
CSVQKTGFNTDTQYF
TGCAGCGTTCAAAAAACAGGGTTTAACACAGATACGCAGTATTTT
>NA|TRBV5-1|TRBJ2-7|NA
CASRVTTNYEQYF
TGCGCCAGCAGGGTCACCACAAACTACGAGCAGTACTTC
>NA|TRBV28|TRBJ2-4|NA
CASSFDPVPGEAKNIQYF
TGTGCCAGCAGTTTTGACCCCGTTCCGGGCGAAGCCAAAAACATTCAGTACTTC
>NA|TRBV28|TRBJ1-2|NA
CASKGYGYTF
TGTGCCAGCAAGGGCTATGGCTACACCTTC
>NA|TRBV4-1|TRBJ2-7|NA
CASSQVVTSYEQYF
TGCGCCAGCAGCCAAGTCGTGACTTCCTACGAGCAGTACTTC
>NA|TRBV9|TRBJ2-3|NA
CASSAQVGGGTDTQYF
TGTGCCAGCAGCGCCCAAGTGGGGGGAGGCACAGATACGCAGTATTTT
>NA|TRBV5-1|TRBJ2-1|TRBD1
CASSWTGSPGPRSYNEQFF
TGCGCCAGCAGCTGGACAGGGTCTCCGGGCCCACGCTCCTACAATGAGCAGTTCTTC
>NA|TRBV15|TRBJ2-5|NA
CATSRRQVWGPKETQYF
TGTGCCACCAGCAGACGGCAGGTTTGGGGGCCAAAAGAGACCCAGTACTTC
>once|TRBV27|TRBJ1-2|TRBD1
CASSFTGTVYGYTF
TGTGCCAGCAGTTTCACCGGGACAGTCTATGGCTACACCTTC
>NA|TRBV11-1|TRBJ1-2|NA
CASSLAGGYGYTF
TGTGCCAGCAGCTTAGCGGGTGGCTATGGCTACACCTTC
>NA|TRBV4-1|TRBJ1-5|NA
CASSRDSWGNQPQHF
TGCGCCAGCAGCCGCGACAGCTGGGGCAATCAGCCCCAGCATTTT
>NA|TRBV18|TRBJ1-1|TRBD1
CASSFDRENEAFF
TGTGCCAGCTCATTCGACAGGGAAAATGAAGCTTTCTTT
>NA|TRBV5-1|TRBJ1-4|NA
CASSREPGVGAEKLFF
TGCGCCAGCAGCAGAGAACCAGGGGTGGGGGCTGAAAAACTGTTTTTT
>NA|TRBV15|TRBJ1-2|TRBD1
CATSRDLGGGYTF
TGTGCCACCAGCAGAGATTTAGGGGGCGGCTACACCTTC
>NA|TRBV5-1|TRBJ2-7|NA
CASTVNRNYEQYF
TGCGCCAGCACGGTTAACAGAAACTACGAGCAGTACTTC